The rows below give T cell receptor beta chains drawn from one sample of a study of sequential checkpoint blockade in melanoma. Clones were sequenced by immunoSEQ multiplex PCR, and TCRdb holds only the in-frame ones, with some missing. The sample yields around 35,000 clones, around 32% seen once. Sample: tumor tissue (inferred from file names), taken from a patient given nivolumab and ipilimumab in sequence. The origin of the receptors is a human donor with melanoma. Both conserved end residues are part of each CDR3. The order of the fields is clone size, J gene, D gene, V gene, CDR3 protein, CDR3 DNA. A D gene is named only where the DNA matches it firmly. Where a row states a size, it is once, few, many or the class of an expanded clone; other rows omit it.

NA,TRBJ2-3,NA,TRBV28,CASSSVEDTQYF,TGTGCCAGCAGCTCTGTCGAGGATACGCAGTATTTT
NA,TRBJ2-3,NA,TRBV7-6,CASSKPGLYPTDTQYF,TGTGCCAGCAGCAAACCGGGACTCTATCCCACAGATACGCAGTATTTT
NA,TRBJ2-3,NA,TRBV14,CASSHTSLTDTQYF,TGTGCCAGCAGCCACACCTCGCTCACAGATACGCAGTATTTT
once,TRBJ1-5,NA,TRBV18,CASSQGDGAESYQPQHF,TGTGCCAGCTCCCAGGGAGATGGGGCAGAATCTTATCAGCCCCAGCATTTT
NA,TRBJ1-5,TRBD1,TRBV19,CASSIGTGTDSNQPQHF,TGTGCCAGTAGTATTGGGACAGGGACTGATAGCAATCAGCCCCAGCATTTT
few,TRBJ1-2,NA,TRBV28,CASSPALQGTYGYTF,TGTGCCAGCAGTCCGGCCCTCCAGGGGACCTATGGCTACACCTTC
NA,TRBJ1-2,TRBD1,TRBV11-3,CASSLIGTGGGYTF,TGTGCCAGCAGCTTAATAGGGACAGGTGGTGGCTACACCTTC
many,TRBJ1-1,NA,TRBV10-3,CAISEGGRYTEAFF,TGTGCCATCAGTGAGGGGGGACGTTACACTGAAGCTTTCTTT
NA,TRBJ2-7,NA,TRBV28,CASTSPRTPHYEQYF,TGTGCCAGCACTTCACCTAGGACTCCACACTACGAGCAGTACTTC
few,TRBJ2-7,NA,TRBV30,CAWSRRGWAYEQYF,TGTGCCTGGAGTCGACGGGGGTGGGCCTACGAGCAGTACTTC
NA,TRBJ2-2,TRBD1,TRBV28,CASKVGQGATGELFF,TGTGCCAGCAAAGTGGGACAGGGGGCCACCGGGGAGCTGTTTTTT
NA,TRBJ2-1,NA,TRBV11-3,CASSFEPQANEQFF,TGTGCCAGCAGCTTCGAACCTCAGGCCAATGAGCAGTTCTTC
NA,TRBJ1-3,NA,TRBV14,CASSQDVTFSGNTIYF,TGTGCCAGCAGCCAAGATGTGACATTCTCTGGAAACACCATATATTTT
few,TRBJ2-7,TRBD2,TRBV6-8,CASSAITGGLAGASYEQYF,TGTGCCAGCAGTGCAATAACAGGGGGACTAGCGGGAGCCTCCTACGAGCAGTACTTC
NA,TRBJ2-3,NA,TRBV5-1,CASSSYLSTDTQYF,TGCGCCAGCAGCTCGTACTTGTCCACAGATACGCAGTATTTT
NA,TRBJ2-7,TRBD2,TRBV6-8,CAIRTSGGSSYEQYF,TGTGCCATCAGGACTAGCGGGGGGAGCTCCTACGAGCAGTACTTC
NA,TRBJ2-7,NA,TRBV6-8,CASSAGAPTVQQYF,TGTGCCAGCAGCGCAGGTGCCCCTACTGTCCAGCAGTACTTC
NA,TRBJ2-2,NA,TRBV19,CASSIGQGNTGELFF,TGTGCCAGTAGTATTGGTCAGGGAAACACCGGGGAGCTGTTTTTT
NA,TRBJ1-5,TRBD1,TRBV6-8,CASRTSMGQHSNQPQHF,TGTGCCAGCAGGACTTCCATGGGACAGCATAGCAATCAGCCCCAGCATTTT
NA,TRBJ1-5,TRBD1,TRBV10-2,CASSERGQGNQPQHF,TGCGCCAGCAGTGAGAGGGGACAGGGGAATCAGCCCCAGCATTTT
few,TRBJ2-7,NA,TRBV12-5,CATTTVPYEQYF,TGTGCCACCACGACAGTCCCCTACGAGCAGTACTTC
NA,TRBJ1-4,NA,TRBV15,CATSADKVNEKLFF,TGTGCCACCAGCGCGGACAAGGTGAATGAAAAACTGTTTTTT
NA,TRBJ2-7,NA,TRBV6-4,CASRLVYEQYF,TGTGCCAGTCGACTAGTCTACGAGCAGTACTTC
few,TRBJ1-1,NA,TRBV6-8,CASSWKAGVNTEAFF,TGTGCCAGCAGTTGGAAGGCAGGGGTAAACACTGAAGCTTTCTTT
NA,TRBJ2-2,NA,TRBV30,CAWSVVGGGSGELFF,TGTGCCTGGAGTGTAGTCGGGGGCGGATCCGGGGAGCTGTTTTTT
once,TRBJ2-1,TRBD2,TRBV30,CACSAGAGNEQFF,TGTGCCTGCTCAGCGGGAGCTGGCAATGAGCAGTTCTTC
few,TRBJ2-5,NA,TRBV11-3,CASSKGAGTNQETQYF,TGTGCCAGCAGCAAAGGAGCAGGGACCAATCAAGAGACCCAGTACTTC
NA,TRBJ2-3,TRBD1,TRBV10-3,CAAQAGTGATDTQYF,TGTGCCGCCCAAGCCGGGACAGGGGCCACAGATACGCAGTATTTT
few,TRBJ1-1,NA,TRBV28,CASETYRRTEAFF,TGTGCCAGCGAAACCTATCGGAGGACTGAAGCTTTCTTT
few,TRBJ2-3,NA,TRBV9,CASSFRGEYTDTQYF,TGTGCCAGCAGCTTCCGAGGGGAATACACAGATACGCAGTATTTT
few,TRBJ2-7,TRBD1,TRBV4-1,CASSQSSTGGYEQYF,TGCGCCAGCAGCCAATCGTCCACAGGGGGGTACGAGCAGTACTTC
NA,TRBJ1-1,NA,TRBV9,CASSASSGTDLSGSEAFF,TGTGCCAGCAGCGCGAGTTCCGGGACTGACTTGAGTGGCTCTGAAGCTTTCTTT
few,TRBJ2-1,NA,TRBV6-8,CASSVQGGNEQFF,TGTGCCAGCAGTGTGCAGGGAGGAAATGAGCAGTTCTTC